A single sample is the source of the 6 T cell receptor beta chains below, sequenced in a study of blood T cell repertoires in COVID-19. The repertoire was sequenced with immunoSEQ multiplex PCR; TCRdb's copy has only in-frame clones and lacks some. Of 110,000 or so clones in the sample, about 89% are singletons; the top ten hold about a fifth. Sequencing was performed on peripheral blood. The receptors were sampled from a human donor with acute or convalescent COVID-19. The donor label of this sample is uncertain.

This rearrangement joins TRBV27 to TRBJ1-2, with 9 nucleotides matching TRBD1. Trimming cost V 10 bases and J 5 bases; bases outside gene matches: 5. This CDR3 region has 12 residues. CDR1 is MNHEY, CDR2 SMNVEV, per germline (reference sequence). The CDR3 is CATGDREYGYTF. CDR3 nucleotide sequence: TGTGCCACCGGGGACAGGGAATATGGCTACACCTTC.

The rearrangement joins TRBV10-1 to TRBJ1-2; D possibly corresponds to TRBD1 (5 bases). CDR1 is WNHNN and CDR2 is SYGVQD in the germline V gene (reference sequence). V lost 4 bases and J lost 2, with 23 bases in between. The CDR3 spans 18 residues. Here the CDR3 reads CASSGGSPSPLPNYGYTF. As DNA, the CDR3 is TGCGCCAGCAGTGGGGGCAGCCCATCGCCCTTACCAAACTATGGCTACACCTTC.

V is TRBV29-1 and J is TRBJ2-7; TRBD1 matches 8 bases. Germline V gene sequence: CDR1 SQVTM, CDR2 ANQGSEA. The junction had 2 bases not matched to a gene; V was cut back by 0 bases and J by 1 base. The CDR3 runs 14 residues. The CDR3 nucleotides read TGCAGCGTTGAAGATGGGGACAGGTCCTACGAGCAGTACTTC. Protein product: CSVEDGDRSYEQYF.

The chain couples TRBV6-1 to TRBJ1-5; 7 bases agree with TRBD1. CDR1 is MNHNS and CDR2 is SASEGT in the germline V gene. J was trimmed by 6 bases and V by 1 base; bases with no gene match: 9. The CDR3 runs to 16 residues. The CDR3 spells CASSEGKGGAFQPQHF. Written as DNA, the CDR3 is TGTGCCAGCAGTGAAGGGAAAGGGGGCGCGTTTCAGCCCCAGCATTTT.

The rearrangement links TRBV6-6 to TRBJ2-7; 12 positions match TRBD2. The CDR3 is made up of 16 amino acids. V was pared by 5 bases and J by 2 bases, with 7 bases of the junction left unmatched. The germline V gene encodes CDR1 MNHNY and CDR2 SVGAGI (reference sequence). Written as DNA, the CDR3 is TGTGCCAGCAGTACCCTGACTAGCGGGAGTCCCTACGAGCAGTACTTC. Amino acid sequence: CASSTLTSGSPYEQYF.

The chain is built from TRBV5-1 and TRBJ1-1; a possible D gene is TRBD1 (5 bases). V was trimmed by 0 bases and J by 7 bases, leaving 10 bases between them. Germline V lookup: CDR1 SGHRS, CDR2 YFSETQ. The CDR3 is 13 residues long. The CDR3: CASSLAGMNEAFF. DNA for the CDR3: TGCGCCAGCAGCTTGGCAGGGATGAATGAAGCTTTCTTT.